The T cell receptor beta chain under discussion was sequenced for a study of T-cell memory formation after mild COVID-19. Across the study: Most TCR clusters belonged to a single donor.

This CDR3 has 19 amino acids. The germline V gene encodes CDR1 ENHRY and CDR2 SYGVKD. V shed 8 bases and J shed 0 bases, with 26 bases lying between them. Findings of the study overall: Most CD4+ clones that shrank were in CM and EM, while CD8+ ones turned up in EMRA. Contracting clones from day 15 to 85 had balanced CD4/CD8; later expanders favoured CD4+.

This clonotype was detected many times. Antigen specificity is unknown. TCRdb reprocessed the 5' RACE reads via MiXCR and lists one record per CDR3 protein. The top ten hold over 20% of the sample, which has just under 350,000 distinct CDR3 sequences, 10% to 15% seen once. This clonotype was obtained from a young man who had mild COVID-19 (a few samples of this study predate the infection). Cell type and time point are not known. Sequencing input: PBMCs or a T cell subset sorted from them (not recorded which). This chain connects TRBV10-3 to TRBJ2-1, with D hard to call. For the CDR3, the DNA is TGTGCCATCGCGGAGACCGCAAGACCTTTGGCTGGCTCCTACAATGAGCAGTTCTTC. Translation gives CAIAETARPLAGSYNEQFF.